This T cell receptor (beta chain) was documented in a study of blood T cell repertoires in COVID-19 (dated by TCRdb to the early 2020s). General notes on the study: Samples from collaborators originated in the United States, Italy and Spain and spanned both the acute and convalescent phases of COVID-19. The prospective study material was composed of cDNA or gDNA derived from T cells, B-cell-depleted T cells, or PBMCs. The dataset comprised deeply sampled blood TCRbeta repertoires from subjects exposed to, actively infected with, or recovered from COVID-19. The repertoires were made available in a free public database intended to serve as a resource for research on the immune response to SARS-CoV-2. The samples were drawn from two sources: the first 160 participants of the ongoing ImmuneRACE study, and 1,000 to 1,500 subjects contributed by 6 global collaborators. Where HLA class I and class II types were available, the types were taken from metadata supplied by the sample provider, not from assay-based typing. The sample metadata nearly always contained a de-identified subject ID, COVID-19 status, age in years and sex.

Notes on this clone: It has no known antigen specificity. Base qualities were left out, and no much larger clone turns up one base away.

General conclusions and limits of the study: How much clinical and demographic metadata was included differed by source and by participant, and the metadata was provided uncurated.

Per the germline V gene, SGDLS is the CDR1 and YYNGEE is the CDR2. V lost 0 bases and J lost 4 bases, and the count of bases not matched to a germline gene is 5. The CDR3 runs 15 residues from the cysteine to the phenylalanine. Only the CDR3 part of the read is kept: 45 bases, read in frame from the first base. In the prospective study, participants were about 18 to 89 years old, resided in fewer than 25 geographic areas of the United States, and were enrolled through a virtual design. To assign participants to cohorts, the prospective study relied on clinical history that participants themselves reported in a screening survey and a study questionnaire. Recovered participants in ImmuneRACE Cohort 3 were defined by two consecutive negative NP/OP PCR tests, clearance by a healthcare professional, or resolution of symptoms. In the prospective study, whole blood, serum and a nasopharyngeal or oropharyngeal swab were collected from each participant by mobile phlebotomists. Participants in the prospective study had the option to provide additional blood draws and questionnaires over a roughly 2-month period. Before DNA extraction, prospective study blood samples were shipped either frozen or at room temperature.

TCRbeta CDR3 regions were amplified from genomic DNA using the immunoSEQ Assay, a bias-controlled multiplex PCR. The original methods were these. The number of nucleated cells in each sample was estimated from the amplification of reference gene primers within the assay. To quantify the absolute abundance of each unique TCRbeta CDR3 rearrangement, sequence reads were collapsed and filtered. Productive Simpson clonality was computed per sample as the square root of Simpson's diversity index over productive rearrangements. In TCRdb, the immuneACCESS table is reduced to in-frame sequences with V and J assigned. These tables do not hold every clone; where another copy was compared, an unresolved V gene accounts for under half, and the others remain unexplained. The DNA was the basis for D and trimming; V, J and clone size are from that table. The sample records roughly 300,000 clones, approximately 84% of which are singletons. 10% of the sample is held by the ten biggest clonotypes.

This chain is built from TRBV9 and TRBJ1-1, with 8 bases in between that match TRBD1. The sequenced sample was PBMCs or T cells enriched from blood (not recorded which). This TCR was recovered from a woman between 18 and 29 years old who had recovered from COVID-19. The CDR3 has the sequence CASSVVPRGLTEAFF. The DNA sequence reads TGTGCCAGCAGCGTAGTACCCAGGGGGCTCACTGAAGCTTTCTTT. With the rest looked up from the reference TRBV9 and TRBJ1-1 genes rather than sequenced, the full variable domain is DSGVTQTPKHLITATGQRVTLRCSPRSGDLSVYWYQQSLDQGLQFLIQYYNGEERAKGNILERFSAQQFPDLHSELNLSSLELGDSALYFCASSVVPRGLTEAFFGQGTRLTVV.